One and the same sample provided the 20 T cell receptor beta chains below, sequenced in a study of blood T cell repertoires in COVID-19. This table comes from immunoSEQ multiplex PCR, and its TCRdb copy is limited to in-frame clones, with some not included. The sample comprises tens of thousands of clones, 85% to 90% of which are singletons, and around 8.3% rests with the top ten. Source material: peripheral blood. The receptors originated from a man aged 30-40 years with active or convalescent COVID-19.

This chain connects TRBV5-1 to TRBJ2-3; 8 bases map to TRBD2. This CDR3 has 21 residues. Germline V gene sequence: CDR1 SGHRS, CDR2 YFSETQ. Trimming removed 4 bases from V and 5 bases from J; junction bases left unmatched: 27. This CDR3 is CASSPKRGAGGTSRHEDTQYF. The DNA for the CDR3 is TGCGCCAGCAGCCCTAAACGGGGGGCGGGGGGAACAAGCCGCCACGAAGATACGCAGTATTTT.

The chain joins TRBV27 to TRBJ2-2; 7 bases line up with TRBD1. J gave up 4 bases and V 3 bases, and 11 bases lay outside the gene matches. Germline V gives CDR1 MNHEY, CDR2 SMNVEV (reference sequence). This CDR3 spans 17 amino acids. The CDR3 DNA reads TGTGCCAGCAGTTTCGACAGGGCCCCCGGTATCACCGGGGAGCTGTTTTTT. Protein: CASSFDRAPGITGELFF.

This chain connects TRBV19 to TRBJ2-2; 8 bases match TRBD2. The CDR3 runs 17 residues. The junction had 6 bases not matched to a gene; V was cut back by 3 bases and J by 0 bases. CDR1 is LNHDA and CDR2 is SQIVND in the germline V gene (reference sequence). CDR3 residues: CASSILAGYANTGELFF. CDR3 DNA sequence: TGTGCCAGTAGTATTTTAGCGGGATATGCGAACACCGGGGAGCTGTTTTTT.

This sequence joins TRBV5-6 and TRBJ1-1; tentative D call: TRBD1 (5 bases). V lost 5 bases, J lost 2 bases, and 13 bases lay in between. Per the germline V gene, CDR1 is SGHDT and CDR2 is YYEEEE. This CDR3 is built from 14 residues. The CDR3 nucleotides read TGTGCCAGCAGTGAAATCAGGGTAAACACTGAAGCTTTCTTT. This codes for CASSEIRVNTEAFF.

The V gene is TRBV2, the J gene TRBJ2-7; 8 positions agree with TRBD1. Germline V gene lookup returns CDR1 SNHLY and CDR2 FYNNEI. The CDR3 length is 14 residues. After removal of 6 bases from V and 2 bases from J, the junction contained 6 bases not matched to a gene. The CDR3 loop reads CASRSGQGAYEQYF. CDR3 nucleotide sequence: TGTGCCAGCAGGTCAGGACAGGGTGCCTACGAGCAGTACTTC.

The rearrangement uses TRBV29-1 and TRBJ1-1, with D maybe TRBD1 (6 bases). V dropped 3 bases and J dropped 5 bases, with 10 bases sitting between them. The CDR3 length is 12 residues. Germline CDR1 reads SQVTM; CDR2 reads ANQGSEA. CDR3 in amino acids: CSVDRQGTEAFF. The DNA of the CDR3 is TGCAGCGTTGACCGGCAGGGGACTGAAGCTTTCTTT.

The gene calls are TRBV27 and TRBJ2-5; D remains unclear. V lost 7 bases and J 5 bases, leaving 11 bases between the germline ends. CDR1 MNHEY and CDR2 SMNVEV come from the germline V gene (reference sequence). This CDR3 has 12 amino acids. CDR3 nucleotides: TGTGCCAGCACCCCTCTGAGGGAGACCCAGTACTTC. It specifies CASTPLRETQYF.

This clone was recorded only once. The gene calls are TRBV9 and TRBJ1-2; TRBD1 agrees at 7 bases. The germline gives CDR1 SGDLS, CDR2 YYNGEE. The CDR3 covers 15 residues. Trimming removed 3 bases from V and 1 base from J; junction bases left unmatched: 6. The chain's CDR3 is CASSASGTVNYGYTF. DNA for the CDR3: TGTGCCAGCAGCGCTTCCGGGACAGTTAACTATGGCTACACCTTC.

V usage is TRBV24-1 and J usage is TRBJ1-5, with unresolved D. The CDR3 covers 12 residues. The V end lost 12 bases, the J end lost 4 bases, and 12 bases lay between the germline ends. The germline gives CDR1 KGHDR, CDR2 SFDVKD. The DNA of the CDR3 is TGTGCCTCAGGCACCGGTAATCAGCCCCAGCATTTT. It specifies CASGTGNQPQHF.

The rearrangement uses TRBV5-1 and TRBJ1-6, with 8 bases lining up with TRBD1. The V segment lost 1 base and the J segment 9 bases; nucleotides outside the gene matches: 6. CDR1 and CDR2 from the germline V gene are SGHRS and YFSETQ. The CDR3 has 15 amino acids. CDR3 nucleotides: TGCGCCAGCAGCTTGACAGGGGGTTTTTCTTCACCCCTCCACTTT. The encoded protein is CASSLTGGFSSPLHF.

This sequence joins TRBV2 and TRBJ1-1, with D unresolved. From germline, CDR1 is SNHLY and CDR2 FYNNEI. The CDR3 is made up of 13 amino acids. The ends were cut back, 4 bases at V and 0 bases at J, with 6 bases in the middle. CDR3 protein: CASSVLLNTEAFF. CDR3 DNA: TGTGCCAGCAGTGTCCTCCTGAACACTGAAGCTTTCTTT. The full variable domain, rest sourced from reference TRBV2 and TRBJ1-1, is EPEVTQTPSHQVTQMGQEVILRCVPISNHLYFYWYRQILGQKVEFLVSFYNNEISEKSEIFDDQFSVERPDGSNFTLKIRSTKLEDSAMYFCASSVLLNTEAFFGQGTRLTVV.

The chain combines TRBV29-1 with TRBJ2-1, with D perhaps matching TRBD2 (5 bases). This CDR3 comprises 14 residues. V was shortened by 4 bases and J by 6 bases, with 16 bases between the two germline ends. Germline CDR1 and CDR2: SQVTM and ANQGSEA. The CDR3 DNA reads TGCAGCGTTGCCCCGTTCGGGAACGGCAATGAGCAGTTCTTC. Protein product: CSVAPFGNGNEQFF.

The chain links TRBV5-1 to TRBJ2-3; D is perhaps TRBD1 (5 bases). The germline V and J ends were trimmed by 0 bases and 2 bases, with 10 bases remaining between them. The V gene's germline CDR1 is SGHRS and CDR2 YFSETQ. The CDR3 contains 15 residues. CDR3 in DNA: TGCGCCAGCAGCTTGGTTCAGGGTTCCACAGATACGCAGTATTTT. This sequence encodes CASSLVQGSTDTQYF.

V usage is TRBV6-5 and J usage is TRBJ1-1, with 7 bases aligning to TRBD1. The CDR3 contains 13 residues. CDR1 and CDR2 (germline): MNHEY, SVGAGI. The ends lost 5 bases at V and 6 bases at J; junction bases unmatched: 6. CDR3: CASSKTGKAEAFF. The CDR3, as DNA: TGTGCCAGCAGTAAGACAGGGAAGGCTGAAGCTTTCTTT.

The genes are TRBV7-2 and TRBJ1-2; 9 bases align to TRBD1. Germline-derived CDR1 and CDR2 are SGHTA and FQGNSA. This CDR3 is 15 amino acids long. Trimming removed 5 bases from V and 4 bases from J; junction bases left unmatched: 8. CDR3 nucleotide sequence: TGTGCCAGCAGCCTTCCGGACAGGGGCGTCTATGGCTACACCTTC. Protein product: CASSLPDRGVYGYTF. The full variable domain, completed using reference TRBV7-2 and TRBJ1-2, is GAGVSQSPSNKVTEKGKDVELRCDPISGHTALYWYRQSLGQGLEFLIYFQGNSAPDKSGLPSDRFSAERTGGSVSTLTIQRTQQEDSAVYLCASSLPDRGVYGYTFGSGTRLTVV.

The CDR3 DNA follows: TGTGCCAGCAGCGCTTCGACTAGCTACGAGCAGTACTTC. Its translation: CASSASTSYEQYF. This chain uses TRBV9 with TRBJ2-7, with D perhaps TRBD2 (6 bases). V shed 3 bases and J shed 3 bases, with 10 bases lying between them. This CDR3 spans 13 amino acids. Per the germline V gene, CDR1 is SGDLS and CDR2 is YYNGEE.

The chain joins TRBV9 to TRBJ2-2; TRBD2 agrees at 9 bases. V dropped 1 base and J dropped 1; count of bases not matched to a gene: 5. Germline values: CDR1 SGDLS, CDR2 YYNGEE. This CDR3 contains 17 residues. In DNA, the CDR3 is TGTGCCAGCAGCGTAAAGACTAGCGGAATGAACACCGGGGAGCTGTTTTTT. Translated, it gives CASSVKTSGMNTGELFF.

This clone came up a few times. V gene TRBV9 combines with J gene TRBJ1-2, with TRBD1 matching over 7 bases. The CDR3 spans 13 residues. J gave up 2 bases and V 3 bases, and 1 base lay outside the gene matches. CDR1 is SGDLS and CDR2 is YYNGEE in the germline V gene. The CDR3 loop is CASSEGQNYGYTF. Written as DNA, the CDR3 is TGTGCCAGCAGCGAGGGACAGAACTATGGCTACACCTTC.

V and J are TRBV18 and TRBJ1-2; tentative D call: TRBD1 (5 bases). The CDR3 is made up of 14 amino acids. Trimming took off 0 bases at V and 9 bases at J, with 14 bases between the two ends. Per germline, CDR1 KGHSH and CDR2 LQKENI. DNA of the CDR3: TGTGCCAGCTCACCACCGGGGCAGGCTAACCGCTACACCTTC. Amino acids: CASSPPGQANRYTF.

This clone was seen only a few times. The J gene is TRBJ2-3, the V gene TRBV7-3; D may be TRBD1 (5 bases). CDR1 is SGHTA and CDR2 is FQGTGA in the germline V gene. V lost 5 bases and J lost 8, with 29 bases in between. The CDR3 sequence is 18 residues long. The DNA for the CDR3 is TGTGCCAGCAGCCCCGACCCGGTAGCAGGGTGGGTGGAAGCTACGCAGTATTTT. It yields the protein CASSPDPVAGWVEATQYF. Based on the CDR3 plus reference TRBV7-3 and TRBJ2-3, the full variable domain is GAGVSQTPSNKVTEKGKYVELRCDPISGHTALYWYRQSLGQGPEFLIYFQGTGAADDSGLPNDRFFAVRPEGSVSTLKIQRTERGDSAVYLCASSPDPVAGWVEATQYFGPGTRLTVL.